This T cell receptor (beta chain) was recorded in a study of cytomegalovirus exposure and HLA in healthy donors. As for this clone: Its antigen is as yet unknown.

Study-wide results and caveats: Investigators reported fewer than 200 TCR beta chains as tied to cytomegalovirus. Productive rates of about 87% or about 30% were seen for most TCR beta V segments in an earlier analysis.

The study ran its PCR with 60 Vbeta and 13 Jbeta primers. Profiled with immunoSEQ multiplex PCR; TCRdb holds only in-frame clones, not every one. The sample includes approximately 190,000 clones, 75% to 90% of them seen just once. Trimming took off 3 bases at V and 5 bases at J, with 10 bases between the two ends. CDR1 is LNHDA, CDR2 SQIVND, per germline (reference sequence). The CDR3 has 13 amino acids. The chain joins TRBV19 to TRBJ1-1, with D possibly being TRBD1 (5 bases). This TCR derives from a woman aged 45-65 years in good health and CMV-seropositive. Sequenced material: PBMCs. CDR3 bases: TGTGCCAGTAGTATGGGAGGGGTGACTGAAGCTTTCTTT. It codes for CASSMGGVTEAFF.